This T cell receptor beta chain was profiled in a study of technical replicates of blood from a handful of donors. This clone has more than one count but fewer than ten. Profiling relied on immunoSEQ multiplex PCR, and the TCRdb table lists in-frame clones only, not all of them. The top ten hold about 0.4% of the sample, which has 60,000 to 80,000 clones, around 94% seen once. After removal of 4 bases from V and 3 bases from J, the junction contained 7 bases not matched to a gene. The CDR3 length is 15 residues. Germline V lookup: CDR1 SGDLS, CDR2 YYNGEE. The sequenced sample was T cells isolated from PBMCs. The TCR originated in a human donor in good health. The chain has TRBV9 and TRBJ2-1, with 7 nucleotides matching TRBD2. The CDR3 spells CASSTEGGSYNEQFF. The CDR3 DNA is TGTGCCAGCAGCACTGAAGGCGGGAGCTACAATGAGCAGTTCTTC.